This TCR beta chain comes out of a study of vaccination and CD4 T cells after COVID-19. Study observations and caveats: No early post-infection timepoints were studied, and convalescent patients studied were relatively few. Convalescent patients had a median approximately 90% of reactive clones appearing only post-vaccination.

Stated treatment: roughly nine-day PBMC culture with coronavirus spike peptide pools or control peptides (ViraFEST assay). Trimming took 1 base from V and 4 from J, leaving 13 bases between them. CDR1 LGHDT and CDR2 YNNKEL come from the germline V gene (reference sequence). This CDR3 comprises 15 residues. With the Oncomine TCR Beta short-read assay, DNA from cultured CD4+ T cells was sequenced. TCRdb analysed the PCR reads with MiXCR anew, one entry per CDR3 protein. Counted here are just over 15,000 distinct CDR3 sequences, 55% to 75% occurring once; the ten biggest clones make up roughly 18%. Comments on this clonotype: As yet, its antigen is unknown.

Sequencing was performed on CD4+ T cells from blood, cultured in vitro. The TCR originated in a human donor who had recovered from COVID-19. The chain links TRBV3-1 to TRBJ1-2, with D possibly being TRBD1 (5 bases). Here the CDR3 DNA reads TGTGCCAGCAGCCAAGCGGCAGGGACCTTCTATGGCTACACCTTC. The encoded protein is CASSQAAGTFYGYTF. Drawing the rest from reference TRBV3-1 and TRBJ1-2, the complete variable domain is DTAVSQTPKYLVTQMGNDKSIKCEQNLGHDTMYWYKQDSKKFLKIMFSYNNKELIINETVPNRFSPKSPDKAHLNLHINSLELGDSAVYFCASSQAAGTFYGYTFGSGTRLTVV.